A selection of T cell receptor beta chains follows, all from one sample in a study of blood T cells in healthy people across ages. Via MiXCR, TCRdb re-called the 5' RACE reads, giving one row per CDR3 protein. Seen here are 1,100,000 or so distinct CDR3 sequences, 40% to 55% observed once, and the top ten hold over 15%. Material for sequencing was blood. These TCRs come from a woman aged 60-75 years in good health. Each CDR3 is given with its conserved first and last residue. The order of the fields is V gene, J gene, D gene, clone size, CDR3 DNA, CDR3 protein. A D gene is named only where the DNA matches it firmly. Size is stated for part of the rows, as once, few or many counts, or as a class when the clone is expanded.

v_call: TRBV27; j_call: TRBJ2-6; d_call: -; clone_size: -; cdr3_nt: TGTGCCAGCAGTCTCGGGGTACCCGGGGCCAACGTCCTGACTTTC; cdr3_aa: CASSLGVPGANVLTF
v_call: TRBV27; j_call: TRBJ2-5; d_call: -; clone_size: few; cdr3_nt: TGTGCCAGCAGAGCACGGGACACCCAAGAGACCCAGTACTTC; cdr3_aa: CASRARDTQETQYF
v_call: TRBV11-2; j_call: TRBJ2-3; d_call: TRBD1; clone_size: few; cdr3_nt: TGTGCCAGCAGCTTAGAGGGACAGGGGGCAGGATATGCAGATACGCAGTATTTT; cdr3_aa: CASSLEGQGAGYADTQYF
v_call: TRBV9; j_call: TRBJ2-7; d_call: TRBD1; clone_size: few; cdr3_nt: TGTGCCAGCAGCGTAGTGGGGGACAGGGACAACGAGCAGTACTTC; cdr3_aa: CASSVVGDRDNEQYF
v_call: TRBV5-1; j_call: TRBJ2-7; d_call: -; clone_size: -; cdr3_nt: TGCGCCAGCAGCTTGGAAGGGCCACTCTCCTACGAGCAGTACTTC; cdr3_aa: CASSLEGPLSYEQYF
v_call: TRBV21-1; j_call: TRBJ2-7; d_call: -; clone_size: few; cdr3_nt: TGTGCCCGGGGGGGGGAGTGGTTGACTAGCGGGAGCCCCGGATGGACCTACGAGCAGTACTTC; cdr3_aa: CARGGEWLTSGSPGWTYEQYF
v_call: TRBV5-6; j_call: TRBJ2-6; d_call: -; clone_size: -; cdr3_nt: TGTGCCAGCAGCTTGGAGTTGACCGGGGCCAACGTCCTGACTTTC; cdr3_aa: CASSLELTGANVLTF
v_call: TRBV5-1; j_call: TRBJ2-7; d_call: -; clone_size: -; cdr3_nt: TGCGCCAGCAGCTTTCATCAGGATGGGTACTACGAGCAGTACTTC; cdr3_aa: CASSFHQDGYYEQYF
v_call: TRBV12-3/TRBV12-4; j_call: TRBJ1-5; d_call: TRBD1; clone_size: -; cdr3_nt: TGTGCCAGCAGTTTAGCGGGACAGGTCCATAATCAGCCCCAGCATTTT; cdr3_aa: CASSLAGQVHNQPQHF
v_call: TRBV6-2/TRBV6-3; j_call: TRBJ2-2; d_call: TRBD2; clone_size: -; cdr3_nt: TGTGCCAGCATCAAACCAGGGACTAGCGGGACCCTCTTCACCGGGGAGCTGTTTTTT; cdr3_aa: CASIKPGTSGTLFTGELFF
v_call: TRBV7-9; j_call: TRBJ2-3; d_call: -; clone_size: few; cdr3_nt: TGTGCCAGTAACGACGTGGGCGATTTCGACACAGATACGCAGTATTTT; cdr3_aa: CASNDVGDFDTDTQYF
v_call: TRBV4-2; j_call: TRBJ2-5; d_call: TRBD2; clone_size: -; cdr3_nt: TGTGCCAGCAGCCCCGCCGAGGGACTAGAGGTGAATGAGCAGTACTTC; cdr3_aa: CASSPAEGLEVNEQYF
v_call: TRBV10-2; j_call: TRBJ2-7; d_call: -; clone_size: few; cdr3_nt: TGCGCCAGCAGCGGACCGGACGAGCAGTACTTC; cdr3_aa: CASSGPDEQYF
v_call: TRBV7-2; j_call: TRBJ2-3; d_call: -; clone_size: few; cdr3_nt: TGTGCCAGCAGCTTAGCGGGACAAAGGGCAGATACGCAGTATTTT; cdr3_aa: CASSLAGQRADTQYF
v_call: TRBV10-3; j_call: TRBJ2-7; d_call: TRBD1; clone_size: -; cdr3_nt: TGCGCCAGCCGCCCAGGGACAGGGCACTACGAGCAGTACTTC; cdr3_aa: CASRPGTGHYEQYF